The entry that follows covers one T cell receptor (beta chain) sequence. These data are taken from a study of low-dose radiotherapy and immunotherapy resistance in tumors. Study information: Cohort 2 was treated with 1 Gy per fraction every two weeks, amounting to 13 Gy across 26 weeks. Every six weeks patients received intravenous ipilimumab 1 mg/kg, and every two weeks they received intravenous nivolumab 240 mg. Every two weeks, the protocol called for intravenous cyclophosphamide at 200 mg/m2. It was given one day before each radiation and immunotherapy administration. Every day for four cycles from cycle 1 day 1, patients took 300 mg of oral aspirin.

First-strand cDNA relied on TRAV- and TRBV-specific primers spanning alpha and beta chains. TCR amplification ran roughly 20 PCR cycles using constant-region and V-primer adapter primers. TCRdb called the reads again in MiXCR, with one record for every CDR3 protein. This sample has roughly 15,000 distinct CDR3 sequences, with 60% to 80% found just once. This clonotype originated in a human donor with advanced metastatic prostate, ovarian, gallbladder or colorectal cancer (not recorded which). This table probably holds off-target reads from a library built for another chain.

CDR3 sequence reads: CASSMGQVSYEQYF. The CDR3 region has the DNA TGTGCCAGCAGTATGGGACAGGTTTCTTACGAGCAGTACTTC. The rearrangement links TRBV6-5 to TRBJ2-7; 8 nucleotides match TRBD1. The CDR3 runs to 14 residues. V was pared by 5 bases and J by 4 bases, with 7 bases of the junction left unmatched. Germline V gene lookup returns CDR1 MNHEY and CDR2 SVGAGI.